Presented here are 27 T cell receptor beta chains from one specimen sequenced in a study of regulatory T cells in long-lasting Graves disease. Construction of the TCR beta libraries employed iRepertoire HTBI primers in conjunction with Arm-PCR of CDR3 regions. TCRdb redid the calling of the multiplex PCR reads with MiXCR, one entry per CDR3 protein. The sample carries some 470,000 distinct CDR3 sequences, roughly a fifth recorded once. Described time point: persistent/refractory GD, antithyroid drugs over 5 years with positive TRAb. After RNA was extracted from PBMCs, the TCR library was made from it. Sequencing was performed on peripheral blood mononuclear cells (PBMCs), taken when the disease was refractory, from a patient treated with antithyroid drugs. The receptor source for this set is a female donor with Graves disease.

This chain joins TRBV11-3 and TRBJ2-7, with D tentatively TRBD2 (5 bases). CDR1 and CDR2 from the germline V gene are SGHNT and YENEEA. The CDR3 contains 17 residues. V was trimmed by 5 bases and J by 0 bases, leaving 20 bases between them. For the CDR3, the DNA is TGTGCCAGCAGCCCCGGTTCCGTTCAGGACTTCTCCTACGAGCAGTACTTC. Residues: CASSPGSVQDFSYEQYF.

The gene calls are TRBV7-2 and TRBJ2-1; 9 bases match TRBD2. The CDR3 covers 16 residues. CDR1 is SGHTA and CDR2 is FQGNSA in the germline V gene. With V trimmed by 1 base and J by 2 bases, 3 bases remained unmatched. CDR3 sequence reads: CASSLVRLAAYNEQFF. The CDR3 DNA is TGTGCCAGCAGCTTAGTGAGACTAGCGGCCTACAATGAGCAGTTCTTC.

This clonotype has more than one count but fewer than ten. The rearrangement joins TRBV5-1 to TRBJ1-1; D perhaps matches TRBD1 (5 bases). Germline V CDR1 and CDR2: SGHRS, YFSETQ. The CDR3 is 15 residues long. Trimming took 1 base from V and 8 from J, leaving 18 bases between them. The CDR3 nucleotides are TGCGCCAGCAGCTTGCCCCAACCAGGGAACGGAGAAGCTTTCTTT. Translation gives CASSLPQPGNGEAFF.

This clonotype was seen repeatedly, ten times or more. The rearrangement joins TRBV6-1 to TRBJ2-2; D is perhaps TRBD1 (6 bases). Looked up from germline, CDR1 is MNHNS and CDR2 is SASEGT. The CDR3 is 14 residues long. Trimming left V 5 bases short and J 7 bases short, with 14 bases between. The CDR3 region is CASSPPGVSGELFF. CDR3 coding DNA: TGTGCCAGCAGTCCACCAGGGGTGAGCGGGGAGCTGTTTTTT.

This clonotype was observed at least ten times. The gene calls are TRBV12-3 or TRBV12-4 and TRBJ1-4; D is undetermined. CDR3 length equals 14 residues. Trimming left V 6 bases short and J 2 bases short, with 10 bases between. This CDR3 is CASSPPGTNEKLFF. The CDR3 DNA reads as TGTGCCAGCAGCCCACCGGGGACTAATGAAAAACTGTTTTTT.

This clonotype was detected many times. The chain carries TRBV28 and TRBJ2-2; D gene ambiguous. This CDR3 has 13 amino acids. V was pared by 6 bases and J by 7 bases, with 12 bases between. Germline V gene sequence: CDR1 MDHEN, CDR2 SYDVKM. The CDR3 here is CASSTHQVGELFF. CDR3 coding DNA: TGTGCCAGCAGCACCCATCAGGTCGGGGAGCTGTTTTTT. The full variable domain, completed using reference TRBV28 and TRBJ2-2, is DVKVTQSSRYLVKRTGEKVFLECVQDMDHENMFWYRQDPGLGLRLIYFSYDVKMKEKGDIPEGYSVSREKKERFSLILESASTNQTSMYLCASSTHQVGELFFGEGSRLTVL.

This clonotype was detected ten times or more. The gene calls are TRBV12-3 or TRBV12-4 and TRBJ1-1; 7 nucleotides match TRBD1. After removal of 4 bases from V and 6 bases from J, the junction contained 8 bases not matched to a gene. CDR3 length: 14 amino acids. The CDR3 spells CASSSTGAEAEAFF. CDR3 bases: TGTGCCAGCAGTTCTACAGGGGCGGAGGCTGAAGCTTTCTTT.

The chain carries TRBV7-9 and TRBJ2-5, with 14 bases matching TRBD2. CDR3 length: 20 residues. V trimming: 5 bases; J trimming: 3 bases; junction bases outside the gene matches: 17. Germline lookup yields CDR1 SEHNR and CDR2 FQNEAQ (reference sequence). The CDR3 nucleotides read TGTGCCAGCAGCCAACCCCGGGACAGGGGGACTAGCGGGGGTGAAGAGACCCAGTACTTC. Residues: CASSQPRDRGTSGGEETQYF.

This chain links TRBV19 with TRBJ1-4; 7 nucleotides agree with TRBD1. Germline V gene lookup returns CDR1 LNHDA and CDR2 SQIVND (reference sequence). Trimming at V came to 5 bases and at J to 8 bases, leaving 11 bases not matched to a gene. The CDR3 loop spans 15 amino acids. In nucleotides, the CDR3 is TGTGCCAGTAGTCAATCCGGGACAGAAGGCGAAAAACTGTTTTTT. Translation gives CASSQSGTEGEKLFF. Based on the CDR3 plus reference TRBV19 and TRBJ1-4, the full variable domain is DGGITQSPKYLFRKEGQNVTLSCEQNLNHDAMYWYRQDPGQGLRLIYYSQIVNDFQKGDIAEGYSVSREKKESFPLTVTSAQKNPTAFYLCASSQSGTEGEKLFFGSGTQLSVL.

This clonotype showed up many times. The chain carries TRBV12-3 or TRBV12-4 and TRBJ1-1; D remains unclear. Trimming left V 6 bases short and J 0 bases short, with 14 bases between. CDR3 length: 15 amino acids. Here the CDR3 reads CASSPTKSMNTEAFF. CDR3 bases: TGTGCCAGCAGCCCGACGAAATCCATGAACACTGAAGCTTTCTTT.

This chain connects TRBV3-1 to TRBJ2-5, with D possibly being TRBD1 (6 bases). V was clipped by 8 bases and J by 5 bases, with 15 bases between them. The CDR3 totals 13 residues. CDR1 is LGHDT, CDR2 YNNKEL, per germline (reference sequence). The CDR3 nucleotides read TGTGCCAGCCACACAGGGTCCTGGGAGACCCAGTACTTC. As protein: CASHTGSWETQYF.

This clonotype was seen just once. The chain uses TRBV5-5 and TRBJ1-3; no clear D gene. This CDR3 has 15 amino acids. The germline gives CDR1 SGHKS, CDR2 YYEKEE (reference sequence). V lost 0 bases to trimming and J lost 2 bases, with 9 bases between them. CDR3 coding DNA: TGTGCCAGCAGCTTGGGGATGATAGCTGGAAACACCATATATTTT. It encodes CASSLGMIAGNTIYF.

This clonotype came up a few times. V and J are TRBV7-9 and TRBJ1-2; maybe TRBD1 (5 bases). Germline CDR1 and CDR2: SEHNR and FQNEAQ (reference sequence). V shed 3 bases and J shed 7 bases, with 18 bases lying between them. This CDR3 contains 15 residues. CDR3 in DNA: TGTGCCAGCAGCTTCCCGTTCCAGGGATTCCGTGGCTACACCTTC. The encoded protein is CASSFPFQGFRGYTF.

At least ten counts were recorded for this clonotype. This CDR3 is CASSPHSLNYGYTF. CDR3 DNA: TGTGCCAGCAGCCCCCACAGTCTTAACTATGGCTACACCTTC. The J gene is TRBJ1-2, the V gene TRBV27; D uncertain. The V gene lost 6 bases and the J gene lost 1 base, with 12 bases spanning the gap. Germline loops: CDR1 MNHEY, CDR2 SMNVEV (reference sequence). The CDR3 totals 14 residues.

The CDR3 sequence is CASSLGARGEQYF. In DNA form, the CDR3 reads TGTGCCAGCAGTCTCGGTGCGCGGGGCGAGCAGTACTTC. V gene TRBV12-3 or TRBV12-4 combines with J gene TRBJ2-7; perhaps TRBD2 as D (6 bases). The CDR3 consists of 13 residues. Trimming shortened V by 5 bases and J by 6 bases, and 14 bases separated the two germline ends.

There are many counts of this clonotype. The V and J genes are TRBV13 and TRBJ2-7, with 15 bases that match TRBD2. This CDR3 spans 18 amino acids. In germline, CDR1 is PRHDT, CDR2 FYEKMQ (reference sequence). Trimming at V came to 5 bases and at J to 0 bases, leaving 8 bases not matched to a gene. The CDR3: CASSLGTSGGTSSYEQYF. The CDR3 DNA is TGTGCCAGCAGCCTCGGGACTAGCGGGGGGACGAGCTCCTACGAGCAGTACTTC.

This clonotype was counted a few times. The chain uses TRBV29-1 and TRBJ2-7; the D gene is possibly TRBD2 (5 bases). The germline V and J ends were trimmed by 6 bases and 3 bases, with 9 bases remaining between them. This CDR3 is 11 amino acids long. Germline CDR1 reads SQVTM; CDR2 reads ANQGSEA. The CDR3 protein is CSVEVHYEQYF. The CDR3 DNA sequence: TGCAGCGTGGAGGTTCACTACGAGCAGTACTTC.

As for this clonotype: A much larger clone lies one base from this, so it may be a read error. V and J are TRBV6-1 and TRBJ1-4; D not resolved. CDR1 is MNHNS, CDR2 SASEGT, per germline. This CDR3 region has 17 residues. The CDR3 region is CASSGRPTAVPNEKPFF. CDR3 DNA: TGTGCCAGCAGTGGTAGGCCCACAGCGGTCCCCAATGAAAAACCGTTTTTT.

This clonotype was observed at least ten times. The rearrangement joins TRBV6-1 to TRBJ2-7, with 9 bases that match TRBD1. J was trimmed by 2 bases and V by 5 bases; bases with no gene match: 4. The CDR3 runs 14 residues. CDR1 and CDR2 (germline): MNHNS, SASEGT. The CDR3 DNA reads as TGTGCCAGCAGTACGGACAGGGGAACCTACGAGCAGTACTTC. Its protein is CASSTDRGTYEQYF.

This clonotype has a count of ten or more. The V call is TRBV20-1, the J call TRBJ1-5; D uncertain. Germline V gene data show CDR1 as DFQATT and CDR2 as SNEGSKA (reference sequence). The CDR3 contains 14 residues. V lost 0 bases to trimming and J lost 4 bases, with 10 bases between them. CDR3 nucleotides: TGCAGTGCTAGAGATTGGCAAACGAATCAGCCCCAGCATTTT. This translates into CSARDWQTNQPQHF.

The table lists this clonotype with many counts. V and J are TRBV28 and TRBJ2-2; maybe TRBD2 (6 bases). CDR3 size: 17 residues. V was shortened by 7 bases and J by 0 bases, with 18 bases between the two germline ends. Germline V gives CDR1 MDHEN, CDR2 SYDVKM. The CDR3 here is CASINSGGLPNTGELFF. For the CDR3, the DNA is TGTGCCAGCATCAACTCCGGGGGACTGCCGAACACCGGGGAGCTGTTTTTT.

This clonotype was counted ten times or more. The J gene is TRBJ1-5, the V gene TRBV6-1, with D possibly matching TRBD1 (6 bases). CDR3 length equals 16 residues. CDR1 MNHNS and CDR2 SASEGT come from the germline V gene. V was clipped by 5 bases and J by 0 bases, with 14 bases between them. The CDR3 DNA reads TGTGCCAGCAGTCCCACAGGGAGGAATAGCAATCAGCCCCAGCATTTT. This gives the protein CASSPTGRNSNQPQHF.

This clonotype was seen only a few times. In nucleotides, the CDR3 is TGTGCCAGCAGCGCCTATCAGGGGGCCTATGGCTACACCTTC. Residues: CASSAYQGAYGYTF. This rearrangement joins TRBV9 to TRBJ1-2, with TRBD1 matching 8 bases. This CDR3 contains 14 residues. Trimming cost V 3 bases and J 4 bases; bases outside gene matches: 5. Germline CDR1 reads SGDLS; CDR2 reads YYNGEE.

Of note for this clonotype: This may be a read error: a much more frequent sequence differs by one nucleotide. The J gene is TRBJ2-7, the V gene TRBV6-5; D is possibly TRBD1 or TRBD2 (5 bases each). This CDR3 has 13 residues. Germline V gives CDR1 MNHEY, CDR2 SVGAGI. The CDR3 loop is CASSFLGPYGQYF. CDR3 in DNA: TGTGCCAGCAGTTTCCTGGGACCCTACGGGCAGTACTTC.

This clonotype occurred a few times. As DNA, the CDR3 is TGCGCCAGCAGTCCTAGCGGGGGGTACTCCTACGAGCAGTACTTC. Amino acid sequence: CASSPSGGYSYEQYF. This sequence joins TRBV5-1 and TRBJ2-7, with 11 bases that match TRBD2. This CDR3 contains 15 residues. The junction had 4 bases not matched to a gene; V was cut back by 5 bases and J by 0 bases. Germline V lookup: CDR1 SGHRS, CDR2 YFSETQ.

This clonotype was seen repeatedly, ten times or more. The chain joins TRBV11-2 to TRBJ2-7; D possibly matches TRBD1 or TRBD2 (5 bases each). Looked up from germline, CDR1 is SGHAT and CDR2 is FQNNGV. V shed 4 bases and J shed 3 bases, with 10 bases lying between them. The CDR3 extends over 13 amino acids. CDR3 loop: CASSWDRLYEQYF. In nucleotides, the CDR3 is TGTGCCAGCAGCTGGGACCGCCTCTACGAGCAGTACTTC.

The chain joins TRBV7-2 to TRBJ2-7, with D perhaps TRBD2 (5 bases). This CDR3 spans 18 amino acids. V lost 1 base to trimming and J lost 4 bases, with 23 bases between them. The germline CDR1 and CDR2 sequences are SGHTA and FQGNSA. Here the CDR3 reads CASSLGWAARSEVYEQYF. Here the CDR3 DNA reads TGTGCCAGCAGCTTAGGTTGGGCAGCTCGATCGGAGGTGTACGAGCAGTACTTC.